What follows are 23 T cell receptor beta chains derived from one specimen sequenced in a study of Graves' ophthalmopathy and Graves' hyperthyroidism. The sequenced template was RNA, covering the TCR beta CDR3 region. The authors performed first-round RT-PCR with HTBI primers and then a second-round multiplex PCR. TCRdb fed the multiplex PCR reads into MiXCR, producing one record per CDR3 protein. The sample carries about 380,000 distinct CDR3 sequences, 15% recorded once. What was sequenced was peripheral blood. These TCRs come from a woman aged 18-35 years with stable Graves' hyperthyroidism.

Comment on this clonotype: A single base separates this from a much larger clone, so it may be a read error. J is TRBJ1-1 and V is TRBV10-2; D might be TRBD1 (5 bases). CDR1 is WSHSY and CDR2 is SAAADI in the germline V gene. There are 14 residues in the CDR3. The CDR3 DNA is TGCGCCAGCATCTTTCCTGGAACTGGGGCTGAGGCTCTCTTT. Translated, it gives CASIFPGTGAEALF.

This clonotype was observed many times. CDR3: CASSDGSSNQPQHF. The CDR3 DNA is TGTGCCAGCAGTGACGGTTCAAGCAATCAGCCCCAGCATTTT. The V and J genes are TRBV2 and TRBJ1-5; D not certain. This CDR3 has 14 residues. From germline, CDR1 is SNHLY and CDR2 FYNNEI. V gave up 3 bases and J gave up 1 base, with 7 bases separating them.

The table lists this clonotype with a count of one. With a much larger clone just one base away, this may be a read error. V and J are TRBV5-1 and TRBJ1-1; no reliable D call. Trimming removed 7 bases at V and 4 bases at J, with 17 bases between. Germline V lookup: CDR1 SGHRS, CDR2 YFSETQ. This CDR3 spans 14 amino acids. The CDR3: CASCRGPVGTEAFF. The CDR3 DNA is TGCGCCAGCTGCCGGGGTCCGGTTGGCACTGAAGCTTTCTTT.

Worth noting for this clonotype: Possible read error: a much larger clone is one base away. The chain is built from TRBV7-8 and TRBJ1-6, with unresolved D. This CDR3 is built from 12 residues. Germline lookup yields CDR1 SGHVS and CDR2 FQNEAQ. V was clipped by 2 bases and J by 9 bases, with 5 bases between them. The CDR3 sequence is CASSLMGSPLHF. The CDR3 DNA is TGTGCCAGCAGCTTAATGGGTTCACCCCTCCACTTT.

This clonotype was counted only a few times. The V call is TRBV2, the J call TRBJ1-5, with TRBD1 matching 8 bases. Germline V gives CDR1 SNHLY, CDR2 FYNNEI. The V and J ends lost 7 bases and 3 bases, in that order; junction bases with no gene match: 11. The CDR3 runs 16 residues. The CDR3 DNA sequence: TGTGCCAGCAAGGAACGGACAGGGAAGGTCAATCAGCCCCAGCATTTT. This translates into CASKERTGKVNQPQHF.

This clonotype was seen ten or more times. The chain links TRBV6-1 to TRBJ2-7; possibly TRBD1 for D (6 bases). V lost 6 bases and J 5 bases, leaving 14 bases between the germline ends. The CDR3 length is 13 residues. Germline V gives CDR1 MNHNS, CDR2 SASEGT. CDR3 amino acids: CASSTGMSDEQYF. The DNA of the CDR3 is TGTGCCAGCAGCACAGGGATGTCTGACGAGCAGTACTTC.

This clonotype was counted ten times or more. The CDR3 loop reads CASSGDGETQYF. Written as DNA, the CDR3 is TGTGCCAGCAGTGGGGACGGGGAGACCCAGTACTTC. The V and J genes are TRBV25-1 and TRBJ2-5; tentatively, D is TRBD1 or TRBD2 (5 bases each). The CDR3 length is 12 residues. V lost 4 bases and J 5 bases, leaving 8 bases between the germline ends. Germline values: CDR1 MGHDK, CDR2 SYGVNS.

This clonotype was counted ten times or more. This rearrangement joins TRBV7-2 to TRBJ2-7, with unresolved D. Trimming removed 3 bases from V and 3 bases from J, with 9 bases in between. There are 13 residues in the CDR3. Germline assignment: CDR1 SGHTA and CDR2 FQGNSA. DNA for the CDR3: TGTGCCAGCAGCTTCTATACACTCTACGAGCAGTACTTC. Translating gives CASSFYTLYEQYF.

This clonotype occurred many times. The gene calls are TRBV12-3 or TRBV12-4 and TRBJ1-2; D is perhaps TRBD1 (6 bases). The CDR3 totals 13 residues. The V end was cut by 3 bases, the J end by 5 bases, with 10 bases between. CDR3 nucleotide sequence: TGTGCCAGCAGTTTCACAGGGCAATATGGCTACACCTTC. Translating gives CASSFTGQYGYTF.

This clonotype was recorded a few times. This chain connects TRBV4-2 to TRBJ1-6; 12 bases line up with TRBD1. The germline gives CDR1 LGHNA, CDR2 YNFKEQ. V shed 0 bases and J 6 bases; nucleotides not matched to a gene: 18. The CDR3 has 22 residues. CDR3 protein: CASSQDKGAGTGGRSLNSPLHF. Written as DNA, the CDR3 is TGTGCCAGCAGCCAAGATAAGGGGGCCGGGACAGGGGGCCGCTCCCTTAATTCACCCCTCCACTTT.

This clonotype was recorded at least ten times. This sequence joins TRBV9 and TRBJ2-7; D remains ambiguous. The CDR3 sequence is 8 residues long. CDR1 SGDLS and CDR2 YYNGEE come from the germline V gene. The V and J ends lost 7 bases and 5 bases respectively, with 1 base between them. CDR3 DNA: TGTGCCAGCGACGAGCAGTACTTC. Its translation is CASDEQYF. The full variable domain, with the rest looked up from reference TRBV9 and TRBJ2-7, is DSGVTQTPKHLITATGQRVTLRCSPRSGDLSVYWYQQSLDQGLQFLIQYYNGEERAKGNILERFSAQQFPDLHSELNLSSLELGDSALYFCASDEQYFGPGTRLTVT.

In regard to this clonotype: Just one base apart from a much larger clone, this may be a read error. This chain links TRBV5-6 with TRBJ2-1; perhaps TRBD1 as D (6 bases). This CDR3 spans 16 amino acids. CDR1 is SGHDT and CDR2 is YYEEEE in the germline V gene. CDR3 amino acids: CASSLGTVPNPNEKFF. The CDR3 DNA sequence: TGTGCCAGCAGCTTGGGGACAGTCCCTAACCCCAATGAGAAGTTCTTC.

This chain links TRBV18 with TRBJ1-6; TRBD1 might be the D (6 bases). V was pared by 1 base and J by 7 bases, with 8 bases between. The CDR3 covers 14 residues. CDR1 is KGHSH, CDR2 LQKENI, per germline. This CDR3 is CASSPQGDNSPLHF. The CDR3 nucleotides read TGTGCCAGCTCACCACAGGGGGACAATTCACCCCTCCACTTT. Filled out from reference TRBV18 and TRBJ1-6, the complete variable domain reads NAGVMQNPRHLVRRRGQEARLRCSPMKGHSHVYWYRQLPEEGLKFMVYLQKENIIDESGMPKERFSAEFPKEGPSILRIQQVVRGDSAAYFCASSPQGDNSPLHFGNGTRLTVT.

This clonotype was counted many times. The V call is TRBV12-3 or TRBV12-4, the J call TRBJ2-7; 10 nucleotides agree with TRBD2. This CDR3 comprises 15 residues. The trim removed 6 bases at V and 2 bases at J, leaving 7 bases unmatched. The chain's CDR3 is CASSYLAGVTYEQYF. CDR3 nucleotides: TGTGCCAGCAGCTATCTAGCGGGGGTTACCTACGAGCAGTACTTC.

This clonotype was observed at least ten times. The V gene is TRBV2, the J gene TRBJ2-5, with 12 bases identical to TRBD2. Germline V gene data show CDR1 as SNHLY and CDR2 as FYNNEI. The CDR3 is 16 amino acids. The V segment lost 11 bases and the J segment 6 bases; nucleotides outside the gene matches: 16. CDR3 nucleotide sequence: TGTGCCTCCCAGACCCCCCTACTAGCGGGGGGACAGACCCAGTACTTC. Translating gives CASQTPLLAGGQTQYF.

This clonotype was detected many times. The chain has TRBV6-1 and TRBJ1-1; no reliable D call. The V end was cut by 5 bases, the J end by 2 bases, with 12 bases between. The CDR3 contains 14 residues. Germline V gene data show CDR1 as MNHNS and CDR2 as SASEGT. Here the CDR3 DNA reads TGTGCCAGCAGTACCTCCCGGAGAAACACTGAAGCTTTCTTT. Protein: CASSTSRRNTEAFF.

The chain combines TRBV11-3 with TRBJ2-2; weak D call: TRBD1 (6 bases). CDR1 and CDR2 (germline): SGHNT, YENEEA. The CDR3 runs 13 residues. Deletions cut 5 bases from V and 3 bases from J, with 7 bases between. CDR3 nucleotides: TGTGCCAGCAGCCCAGGGGACACCGGGGAGCTGTTTTTT. Amino acids: CASSPGDTGELFF.

This clonotype was counted ten times or more. The genes are TRBV6-2 or TRBV6-3 and TRBJ2-7; the D is unclear. CDR3 length: 12 amino acids. V shed 8 bases and J shed 3 bases, with 11 bases lying between them. In germline, CDR1 is MNHEY, CDR2 SVGEGT. For the CDR3, the DNA is TGTGCCAGCTCCGACTGGGACTACGAGCAGTACTTC. This translates into CASSDWDYEQYF.

This clonotype was counted only a few times. V gene TRBV28 combines with J gene TRBJ1-6, with D possibly being TRBD1 (6 bases). Trimming removed 7 bases from V and 10 bases from J, with 20 bases in between. Germline V lookup: CDR1 MDHEN, CDR2 SYDVKM. The CDR3 loop spans 15 amino acids. The CDR3 is CASIKTPGVNSPLHF. The CDR3, as DNA: TGTGCCAGCATCAAAACCCCAGGGGTAAACTCACCCCTCCACTTT. Complete variable domain (other parts from reference TRBV28 and TRBJ1-6): DVKVTQSSRYLVKRTGEKVFLECVQDMDHENMFWYRQDPGLGLRLIYFSYDVKMKEKGDIPEGYSVSREKKERFSLILESASTNQTSMYLCASIKTPGVNSPLHFGNGTRLTVT.

The chain joins TRBV12-3 or TRBV12-4 to TRBJ2-5, with TRBD1 matching 8 bases. The CDR3 totals 15 residues. Trimming removed 2 bases from V and 4 bases from J; junction bases left unmatched: 6. CDR3: CASSLYQGARETQYF. The DNA for the CDR3 is TGTGCCAGCAGTTTATATCAGGGGGCGAGAGAGACCCAGTACTTC.

The chain couples TRBV5-1 to TRBJ1-2; 8 bases align to TRBD1. The CDR3 is 13 amino acids. J gave up 10 bases and V 2 bases, and 7 bases lay outside the gene matches. Germline V gene data show CDR1 as SGHRS and CDR2 as YFSETQ. The CDR3 DNA sequence: TGCGCCAGCAGCTTCGGACAGGGCTTATCCTACACCTTC. Amino acid sequence: CASSFGQGLSYTF.

This clonotype was seen only a few times. An end of the junction does not agree with germline; a read error may underlie this. The CDR3 loop reads CGSSPGGVVGTEAFF. DNA of the CDR3: TGTGGCAGCAGTCCGGGCGGCGTGGTGGGCACTGAAGCTTTCTTT. V gene TRBV28 combines with J gene TRBJ1-1; D gene uncertain. The CDR3 has 15 residues. Germline CDR1 MDHEN, CDR2 SYDVKM.

This clonotype was counted at least ten times. V usage is TRBV12-3 or TRBV12-4 and J usage is TRBJ1-2, with a possible D match to TRBD1 (6 bases). The CDR3 runs 15 residues. Trimming pared 5 bases from V and 4 bases from J, leaving 17 bases between. CDR3 nucleotides: TGTGCCAGCAGTCTGGGACGGACAGCCCGCTATGGCTACACCTTC. Encoded protein: CASSLGRTARYGYTF.